This T cell receptor beta chain was captured by sequencing in a study of T cells in Graves' hyperthyroidism and ophthalmopathy. Study-wide context: Peripheral blood was taken when the disease was first diagnosed, before any treatment began.

Many counts were recorded for this clonotype. Its antigen is unidentified. The germline V gene has CDR1 MNHEY and CDR2 SVGEGT. V lost 4 bases and J 1 base, leaving 10 bases between the germline ends. The CDR3 has 14 residues. TCR beta CDR3 sequences were amplified from RNA transcripts. When the TCR CDR3 underwent first-round RT-PCR, the HTBI primer set was used. In TCRdb, the multiplex PCR reads were re-called with MiXCR into one record per CDR3 protein. Among hundreds of thousands of distinct CDR3 sequences listed, 16% were seen once. It was uncontrolled infection, other autoimmune disease, pregnancy or lactation that excluded patients. Regarding the study as a whole: Ophthalmopathy cases were set apart from stable hyperthyroidism by a 13 V-J model. Most expanded thyroid clonotypes above 0.001 also appeared in blood.

Sequenced input: blood. The chain carries TRBV6-2 or TRBV6-3 and TRBJ1-1; D remains unclear. The TCR was taken from a woman aged 18-30 years with Graves' hyperthyroidism. CDR3 in amino acids: CASSSKSWNTEAFF. The CDR3 DNA is TGTGCCAGCAGTTCTAAATCATGGAACACTGAAGCTTTCTTT.